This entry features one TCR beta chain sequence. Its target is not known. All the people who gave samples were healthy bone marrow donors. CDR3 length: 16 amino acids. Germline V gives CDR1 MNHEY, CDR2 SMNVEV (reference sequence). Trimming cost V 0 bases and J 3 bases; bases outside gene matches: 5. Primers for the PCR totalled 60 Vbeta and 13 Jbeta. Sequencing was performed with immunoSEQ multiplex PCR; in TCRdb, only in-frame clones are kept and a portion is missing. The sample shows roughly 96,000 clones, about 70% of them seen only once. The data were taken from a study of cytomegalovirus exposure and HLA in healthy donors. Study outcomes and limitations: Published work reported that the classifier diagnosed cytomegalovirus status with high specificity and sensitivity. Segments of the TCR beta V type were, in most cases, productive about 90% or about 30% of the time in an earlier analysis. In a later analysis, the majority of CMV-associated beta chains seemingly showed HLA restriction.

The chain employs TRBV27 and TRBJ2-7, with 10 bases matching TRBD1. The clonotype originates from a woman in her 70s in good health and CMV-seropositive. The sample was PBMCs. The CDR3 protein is CASSLSSRTGGYEQYF. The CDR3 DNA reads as TGTGCCAGCAGTTTATCGAGCCGGACAGGGGGCTACGAGCAGTACTTC.